This is a list of T cell receptor beta chains from one sample in a study of vaccination and CD4 T cells after COVID-19. TCRdb processed the PCR reads anew with MiXCR; each CDR3 protein has one entry. The table includes about 11,000 distinct CDR3 sequences, approximately 49% detected once. Their cognate antigens are unknown. Sequenced: CD4+ T cells from blood, cultured in vitro. The source is a human donor who had recovered from COVID-19. Each CDR3 is given with its conserved first and last residue. A D gene is named only where the DNA matches it firmly. Clone size is given for some rows only: seen once, a few or many times, or a class if the clone is expanded.

abundance: NA
v_gene: TRBV19
d_gene: NA
len: 15
j_gene: TRBJ1-1
CDR3aa: CASSNGQTLNTEAFF
CDR3nt: TGTGCCAGTAGTAACGGGCAGACACTCAACACTGAAGCTTTCTTT

abundance: NA
v_gene: TRBV12-3/TRBV12-4
d_gene: NA
len: 12
j_gene: TRBJ1-6
CDR3aa: CASSPGVSPLHF
CDR3nt: TGTGCCAGCAGTCCAGGGGTTTCACCCCTCCACTTT

abundance: few
v_gene: TRBV5-6
d_gene: TRBD1
len: 14
j_gene: TRBJ1-6
CDR3aa: CASSPPGQYSPLHF
CDR3nt: TGTGCCAGCAGCCCTCCGGGACAGTATTCACCCCTCCACTTT

abundance: NA
v_gene: TRBV12-3/TRBV12-4
d_gene: TRBD1
len: 14
j_gene: TRBJ1-2
CDR3aa: CASSRQGSVHGYTF
CDR3nt: TGTGCCAGCAGTAGACAGGGGTCGGTACATGGCTACACCTTC

abundance: NA
v_gene: TRBV6-1
d_gene: NA
len: 16
j_gene: TRBJ1-2
CDR3aa: CASSDQTTAGGYGYTF
CDR3nt: TGTGCCAGCAGTGATCAGACGACCGCCGGGGGCTATGGCTACACCTTC

abundance: few
v_gene: TRBV7-9
d_gene: NA
len: 11
j_gene: TRBJ2-7
CDR3aa: CASATGYEQYF
CDR3nt: TGTGCCAGCGCGACAGGATACGAGCAGTACTTC

abundance: NA
v_gene: TRBV29-1
d_gene: TRBD1
len: 13
j_gene: TRBJ1-2
CDR3aa: CSVNGQGRSGYTF
CDR3nt: TGCAGCGTTAATGGACAGGGGAGATCTGGCTACACCTTC

abundance: NA
v_gene: TRBV6-2/TRBV6-3
d_gene: NA
len: 14
j_gene: TRBJ1-5
CDR3aa: CASSYSGATGTQHF
CDR3nt: TGTGCCAGCAGTTACTCCGGGGCAACCGGGACCCAGCATTTT

abundance: NA
v_gene: TRBV7-2
d_gene: NA
len: 17
j_gene: TRBJ1-5
CDR3aa: CASSLVYGGGANQPQHF
CDR3nt: TGTGCCAGCAGCTTAGTATACGGAGGGGGGGCCAATCAGCCCCAGCATTTT

abundance: NA
v_gene: TRBV2
d_gene: NA
len: 13
j_gene: TRBJ2-2
CDR3aa: CASRVGYTGELFF
CDR3nt: TGTGCCAGCAGGGTTGGCTACACCGGGGAGCTGTTTTTT

abundance: once
v_gene: TRBV12-3/TRBV12-4
d_gene: TRBD1
len: 13
j_gene: TRBJ2-7
CDR3aa: CASRLLGQDKQYF
CDR3nt: TGTGCCAGCAGACTACTAGGACAGGACAAGCAGTACTTC

abundance: NA
v_gene: TRBV5-4
d_gene: NA
len: 13
j_gene: TRBJ2-1
CDR3aa: CASSLVAINEQFF
CDR3nt: TGTGCCAGCAGCTTGGTGGCTATCAATGAGCAGTTCTTC

abundance: NA
v_gene: TRBV27
d_gene: NA
len: 15
j_gene: TRBJ2-5
CDR3aa: CASSSPQGGGETQYF
CDR3nt: TGTGCCAGCAGTTCCCCCCAGGGTGGTGGGGAGACCCAGTACTTC

abundance: NA
v_gene: TRBV7-8
d_gene: NA
len: 16
j_gene: TRBJ2-1
CDR3aa: CASSLTSDYLNNEQFF
CDR3nt: TGTGCCAGCAGCTTAACTTCGGACTATCTAAACAATGAGCAGTTCTTC

abundance: NA
v_gene: TRBV30
d_gene: NA
len: 16
j_gene: TRBJ1-2
CDR3aa: CAWEVVNPAGLGGYTF
CDR3nt: TGTGCCTGGGAAGTTGTGAACCCAGCGGGTTTGGGTGGCTACACCTTC

abundance: NA
v_gene: TRBV27
d_gene: TRBD2
len: 15
j_gene: TRBJ2-1
CDR3aa: CASSSHLTSGNEQFF
CDR3nt: TGTGCCAGCAGTTCACATTTGACTAGCGGCAATGAGCAGTTCTTC

abundance: NA
v_gene: TRBV11-2
d_gene: TRBD1
len: 18
j_gene: TRBJ1-2
CDR3aa: CASSALWDRGRTNYGYTF
CDR3nt: TGTGCCAGCAGCGCACTCTGGGACAGGGGGCGAACTAACTATGGCTACACCTTC

abundance: NA
v_gene: TRBV24-1
d_gene: NA
len: 12
j_gene: TRBJ1-4
CDR3aa: CATSDLRGTLFF
CDR3nt: TGTGCCACCAGTGACCTACGGGGGACACTGTTTTTT

abundance: NA
v_gene: TRBV6-1
d_gene: TRBD2
len: 16
j_gene: TRBJ2-7
CDR3aa: CASSKLRSGVVYEQYF
CDR3nt: TGTGCCAGCAGTAAACTACGGAGCGGGGTTGTTTACGAGCAGTACTTC

abundance: NA
v_gene: TRBV18
d_gene: NA
len: 13
j_gene: TRBJ1-2
CDR3aa: CASSPDRSYGYTF
CDR3nt: TGTGCCAGCTCACCGGACAGATCCTATGGCTACACCTTC

abundance: NA
v_gene: TRBV5-1
d_gene: NA
len: 12
j_gene: TRBJ1-2
CDR3aa: CASRETDYGYTF
CDR3nt: TGCGCCAGCAGGGAAACAGATTATGGCTACACCTTC

abundance: few
v_gene: TRBV2
d_gene: NA
len: 12
j_gene: TRBJ1-5
CDR3aa: CASKVRNQPQHF
CDR3nt: TGTGCCAGCAAAGTGCGAAATCAGCCCCAGCATTTT

abundance: few
v_gene: TRBV6-1
d_gene: TRBD1
len: 13
j_gene: TRBJ2-2
CDR3aa: CAIGQGITGELFF
CDR3nt: TGTGCCATTGGACAGGGTATTACCGGGGAGCTGTTTTTT

abundance: NA
v_gene: TRBV20-1
d_gene: NA
len: 11
j_gene: TRBJ2-1
CDR3aa: CSAGPANEQFF
CDR3nt: TGCAGTGCTGGGCCAGCGAATGAGCAGTTCTTC

abundance: NA
v_gene: TRBV28
d_gene: NA
len: 15
j_gene: TRBJ2-7
CDR3aa: CASSSRGAVDYEQYF
CDR3nt: TGTGCCAGCAGTTCGAGGGGGGCCGTCGACTACGAGCAGTACTTC